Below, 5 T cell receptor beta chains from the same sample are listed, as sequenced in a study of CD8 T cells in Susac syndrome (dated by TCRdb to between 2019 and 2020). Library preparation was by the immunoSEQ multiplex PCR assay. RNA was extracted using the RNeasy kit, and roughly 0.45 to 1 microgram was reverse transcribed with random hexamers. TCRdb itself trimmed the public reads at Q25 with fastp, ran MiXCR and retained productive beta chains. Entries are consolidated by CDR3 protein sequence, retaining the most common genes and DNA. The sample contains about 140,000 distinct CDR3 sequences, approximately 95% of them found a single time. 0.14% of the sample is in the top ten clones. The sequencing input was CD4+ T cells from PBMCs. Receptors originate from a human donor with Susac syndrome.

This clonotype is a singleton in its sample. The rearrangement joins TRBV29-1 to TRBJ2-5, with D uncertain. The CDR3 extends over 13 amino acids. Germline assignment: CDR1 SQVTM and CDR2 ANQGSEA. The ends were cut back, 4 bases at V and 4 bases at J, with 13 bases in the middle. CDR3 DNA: TGCAGCGTTGGGCAGTCTGGCTCAGAGACCCAGTACTTC. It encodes CSVGQSGSETQYF.

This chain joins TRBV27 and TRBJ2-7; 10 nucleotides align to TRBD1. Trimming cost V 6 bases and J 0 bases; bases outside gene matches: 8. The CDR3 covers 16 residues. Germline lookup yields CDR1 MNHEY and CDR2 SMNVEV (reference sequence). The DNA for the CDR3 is TGTGCCAGCAGCCAAAACCGGGACAGGGGCTCCTACGAGCAGTACTTC. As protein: CASSQNRDRGSYEQYF.

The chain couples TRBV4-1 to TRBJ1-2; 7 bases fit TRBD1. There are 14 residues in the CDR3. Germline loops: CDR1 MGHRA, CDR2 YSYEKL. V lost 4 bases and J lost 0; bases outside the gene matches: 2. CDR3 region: CASSRGQANYGYTF. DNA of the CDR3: TGCGCCAGCAGCCGCGGACAGGCTAACTATGGCTACACCTTC.

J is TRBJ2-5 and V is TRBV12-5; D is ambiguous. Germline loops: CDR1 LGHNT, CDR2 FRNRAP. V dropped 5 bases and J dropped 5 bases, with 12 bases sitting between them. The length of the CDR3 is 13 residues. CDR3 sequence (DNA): TGTGCTAGTGGTCCCCAGCATGGGGAGACCCAGTACTTC. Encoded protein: CASGPQHGETQYF.

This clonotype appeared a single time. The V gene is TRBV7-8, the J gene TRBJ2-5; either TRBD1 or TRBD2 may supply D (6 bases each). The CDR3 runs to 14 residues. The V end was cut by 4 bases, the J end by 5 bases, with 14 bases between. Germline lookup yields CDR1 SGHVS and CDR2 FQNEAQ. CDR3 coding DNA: TGTGCCAGCAGCTCCTTCCGGGGGCAGGAGACCCAGTACTTC. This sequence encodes CASSSFRGQETQYF.